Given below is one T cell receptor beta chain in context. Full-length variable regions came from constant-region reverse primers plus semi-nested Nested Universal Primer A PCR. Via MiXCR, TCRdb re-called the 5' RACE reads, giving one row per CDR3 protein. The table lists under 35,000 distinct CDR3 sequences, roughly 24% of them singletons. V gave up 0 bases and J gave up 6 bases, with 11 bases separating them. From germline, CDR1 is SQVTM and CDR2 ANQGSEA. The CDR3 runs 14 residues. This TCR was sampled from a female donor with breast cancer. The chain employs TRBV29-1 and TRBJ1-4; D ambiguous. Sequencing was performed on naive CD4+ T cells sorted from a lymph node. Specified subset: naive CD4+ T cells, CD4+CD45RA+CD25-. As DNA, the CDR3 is TGCAGCGTTGAAGATCGTGACGGCTATGAAAAACTGTTTTTT. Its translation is CSVEDRDGYEKLFF.